The present T cell receptor (beta chain) was sequenced within a study of identical twins. CDR1 MNHEY and CDR2 SVGEGT come from the germline V gene. The CDR3 length is 14 residues. Unmatched junction bases numbered 4, after V lost 6 bases and J lost 0 bases. TCRdb called the 5' RACE reads again in MiXCR, with one record for every CDR3 protein. Of approximately 1.8 million distinct CDR3 sequences in the sample, around 29% were seen once. Sequenced: cord blood. This TCR came from a newborn girl in good health. The chain has TRBV6-2 or TRBV6-3 and TRBJ1-2, with 7 positions matching TRBD1. CDR3 sequence reads: CASRETGANYGYTF. The CDR3 bases are TGTGCCAGCAGAGAAACAGGGGCTAACTATGGCTACACCTTC.